The following is a T cell receptor beta chain sequence with its context. Its antigen is not known. The data belong to a study of T cell clusters in autoimmune cytopenias. About the study: A median of roughly 54,000 TRB reads per sample yielded a median approximately 2,300 distinct clonotypes. Whole-study results and caveats: Primary autoimmune cytopenia patients appeared to lack physiological T cell clusters present in healthy donors.

The length of the CDR3 is 13 residues. CDR1 is GTSNPN and CDR2 is SVGIG in the germline V gene (reference sequence). TRB amplification used roughly 250 ng of peripheral blood genomic DNA. One tube held mixed TRB-A and TRB-B primer pools for touch-down PCR. Each CDR3 protein gets one entry in TCRdb, which reprocessed the multiplex PCR reads and gives no DNA. The table for this sample gives a few thousand distinct CDR3 sequences. This receptor was identified in a human donor with an autoimmune cytopenia or autoimmune hepatitis (not recorded which). Sequenced input: peripheral blood. The rearrangement joins TRBV30 to TRBJ1-5; the D call of TRBD1 rests on TCRdb alone, since no DNA is present to check it. The CDR3 sequence: CAWSGGGEQPQHF.